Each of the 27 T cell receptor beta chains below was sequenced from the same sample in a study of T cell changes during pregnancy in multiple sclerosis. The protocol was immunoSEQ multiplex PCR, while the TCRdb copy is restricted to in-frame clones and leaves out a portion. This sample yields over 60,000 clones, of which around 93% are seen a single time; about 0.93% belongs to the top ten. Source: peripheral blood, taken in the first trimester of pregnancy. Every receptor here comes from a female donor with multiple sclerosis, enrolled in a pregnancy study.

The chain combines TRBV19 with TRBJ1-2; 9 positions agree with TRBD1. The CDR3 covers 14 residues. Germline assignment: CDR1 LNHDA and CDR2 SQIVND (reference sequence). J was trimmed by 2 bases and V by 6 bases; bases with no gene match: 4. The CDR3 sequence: CASRGQGVNYGYTF. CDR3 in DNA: TGTGCCAGTAGGGGACAGGGTGTAAACTATGGCTACACCTTC.

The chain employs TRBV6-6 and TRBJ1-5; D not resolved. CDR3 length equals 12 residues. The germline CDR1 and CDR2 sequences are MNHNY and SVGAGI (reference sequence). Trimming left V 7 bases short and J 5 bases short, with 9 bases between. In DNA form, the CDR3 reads TGTGCCAGCAATACAAACGATCAGCCCCAGCATTTT. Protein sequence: CASNTNDQPQHF.

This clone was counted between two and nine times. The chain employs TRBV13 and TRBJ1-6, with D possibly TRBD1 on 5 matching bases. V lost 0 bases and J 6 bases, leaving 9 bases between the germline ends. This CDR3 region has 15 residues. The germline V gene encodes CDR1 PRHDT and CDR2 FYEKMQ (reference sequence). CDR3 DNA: TGTGCCAGCAGCTTAGGCCCCAGGGTTAATTCACCCCTCCACTTT. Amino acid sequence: CASSLGPRVNSPLHF.

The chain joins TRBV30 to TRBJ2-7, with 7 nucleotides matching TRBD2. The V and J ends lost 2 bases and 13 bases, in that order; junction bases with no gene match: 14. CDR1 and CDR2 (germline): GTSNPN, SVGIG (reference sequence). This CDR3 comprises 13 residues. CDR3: CAWSPAAWAGVYF. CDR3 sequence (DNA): TGTGCCTGGAGTCCCGCGGCATGGGCGGGAGTTTACTTC.

The DNA of the CDR3 is TGTGCCAGCTCACCCTTGCGGGGACAGGGGAGCTCTGGAAACACCATATATTTT. Translated: CASSPLRGQGSSGNTIYF. The chain uses TRBV18 and TRBJ1-3; 10 nucleotides line up with TRBD1. This CDR3 region has 18 residues. The V and J ends lost 3 bases and 0 bases, in that order; junction bases with no gene match: 8. From germline, CDR1 is KGHSH and CDR2 LQKENI.

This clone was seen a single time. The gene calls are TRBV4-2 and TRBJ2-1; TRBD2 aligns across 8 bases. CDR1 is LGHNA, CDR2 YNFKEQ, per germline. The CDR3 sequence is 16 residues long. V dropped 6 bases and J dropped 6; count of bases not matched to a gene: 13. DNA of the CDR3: TGTGCCAGCAGTGCTACGGGACTAGGGAATGGCAATGAGCAGTTCTTC. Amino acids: CASSATGLGNGNEQFF.

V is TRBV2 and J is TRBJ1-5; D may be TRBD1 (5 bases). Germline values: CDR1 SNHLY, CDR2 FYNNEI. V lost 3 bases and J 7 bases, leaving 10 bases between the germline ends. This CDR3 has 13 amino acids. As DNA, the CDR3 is TGTGCCAGCAGTGACGACAGCGTCCAGCCCCAGCATTTT. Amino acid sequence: CASSDDSVQPQHF.

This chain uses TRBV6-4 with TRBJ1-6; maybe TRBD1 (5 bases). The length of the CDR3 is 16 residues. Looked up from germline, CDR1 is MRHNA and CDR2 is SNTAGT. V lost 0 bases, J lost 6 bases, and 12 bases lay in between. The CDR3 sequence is CASSDSIAGRNSPLHF. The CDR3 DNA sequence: TGTGCCAGCAGTGACTCGATTGCGGGGCGTAATTCACCCCTCCACTTT.

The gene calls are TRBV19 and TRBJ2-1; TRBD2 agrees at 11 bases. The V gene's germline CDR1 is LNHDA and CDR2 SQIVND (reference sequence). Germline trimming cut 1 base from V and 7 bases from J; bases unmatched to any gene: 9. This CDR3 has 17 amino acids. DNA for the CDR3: TGTGCCAGTAGTATAGCCAGGCTAGCGGGAGGTAATAATGAGCAGTTCTTC. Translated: CASSIARLAGGNNEQFF.

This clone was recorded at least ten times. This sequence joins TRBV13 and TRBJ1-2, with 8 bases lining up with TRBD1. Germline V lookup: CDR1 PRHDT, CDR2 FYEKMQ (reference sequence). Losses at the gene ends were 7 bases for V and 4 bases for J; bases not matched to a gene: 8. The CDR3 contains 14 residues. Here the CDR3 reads CASIHQGTGYGYTF. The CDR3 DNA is TGTGCCAGCATCCACCAAGGGACAGGCTATGGCTACACCTTC.

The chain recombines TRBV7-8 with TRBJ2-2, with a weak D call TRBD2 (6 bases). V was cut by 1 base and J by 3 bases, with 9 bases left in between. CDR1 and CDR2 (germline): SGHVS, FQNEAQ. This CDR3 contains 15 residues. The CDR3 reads CASSLGRADTGELFF. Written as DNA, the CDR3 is TGTGCCAGCAGCTTAGGGAGGGCTGACACCGGGGAGCTGTTTTTT.

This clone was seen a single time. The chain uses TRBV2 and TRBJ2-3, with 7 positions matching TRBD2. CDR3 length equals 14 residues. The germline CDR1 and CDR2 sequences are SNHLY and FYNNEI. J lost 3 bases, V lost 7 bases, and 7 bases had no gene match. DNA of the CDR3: TGTGCCAGCACTATGGGGGGGGGTACAGATACGCAGTATTTT. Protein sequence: CASTMGGGTDTQYF.

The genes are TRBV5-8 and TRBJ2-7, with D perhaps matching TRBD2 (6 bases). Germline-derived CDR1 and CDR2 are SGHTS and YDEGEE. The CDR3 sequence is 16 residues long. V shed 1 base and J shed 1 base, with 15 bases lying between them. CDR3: CASSLLTGLPSYEQYF. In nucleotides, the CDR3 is TGTGCCAGCAGCTTGCTCACCGGACTACCGTCCTACGAGCAGTACTTC.

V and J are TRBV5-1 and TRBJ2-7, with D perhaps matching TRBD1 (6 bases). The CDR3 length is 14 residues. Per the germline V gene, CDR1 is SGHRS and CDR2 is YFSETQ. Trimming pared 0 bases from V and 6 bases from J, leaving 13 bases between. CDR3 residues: CASSLEARGSEQYF. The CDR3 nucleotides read TGCGCCAGCAGCTTGGAGGCTAGGGGGTCCGAGCAGTACTTC.

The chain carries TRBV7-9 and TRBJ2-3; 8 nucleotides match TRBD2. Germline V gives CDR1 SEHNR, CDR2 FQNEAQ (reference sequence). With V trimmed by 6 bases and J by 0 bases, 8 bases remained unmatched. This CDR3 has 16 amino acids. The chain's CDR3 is CASSPGLAVSTDTQYF. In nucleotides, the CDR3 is TGTGCCAGCAGTCCCGGACTAGCAGTGAGCACAGATACGCAGTATTTT.

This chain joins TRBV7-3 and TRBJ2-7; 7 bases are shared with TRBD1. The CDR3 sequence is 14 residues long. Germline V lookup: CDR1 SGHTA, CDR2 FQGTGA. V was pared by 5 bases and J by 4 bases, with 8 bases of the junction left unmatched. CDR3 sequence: CASSPEGDSYEQYF. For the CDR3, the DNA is TGTGCCAGCAGCCCAGAGGGGGACAGTTACGAGCAGTACTTC.

In DNA form, the CDR3 reads TGTGCCAGCAGTGCTCACACGCAGGGGACTGAAGCTTTCTTT. Translating it yields CASSAHTQGTEAFF. This rearrangement joins TRBV6-4 to TRBJ1-1, with D perhaps TRBD1 (6 bases). From germline, CDR1 is MRHNA and CDR2 SNTAGT. The CDR3 is made up of 14 amino acids. Between the trimmed V and J ends, which lost 4 bases and 5 bases, there was a span of 14 bases.

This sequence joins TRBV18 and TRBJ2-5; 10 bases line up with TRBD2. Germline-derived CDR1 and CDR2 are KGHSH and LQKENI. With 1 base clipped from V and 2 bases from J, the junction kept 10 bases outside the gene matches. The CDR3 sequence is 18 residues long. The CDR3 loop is CASSPRSASGGRQETQYF. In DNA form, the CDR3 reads TGTGCCAGCTCACCACGGTCCGCTAGCGGGGGCCGACAAGAGACCCAGTACTTC.

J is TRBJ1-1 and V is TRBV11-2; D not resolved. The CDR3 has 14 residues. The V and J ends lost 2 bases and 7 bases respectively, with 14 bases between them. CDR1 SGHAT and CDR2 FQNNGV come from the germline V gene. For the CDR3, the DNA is TGTGCCAGCAGCTTAAGTACGATGATCGGTGAAGCTTTCTTT. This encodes CASSLSTMIGEAFF.

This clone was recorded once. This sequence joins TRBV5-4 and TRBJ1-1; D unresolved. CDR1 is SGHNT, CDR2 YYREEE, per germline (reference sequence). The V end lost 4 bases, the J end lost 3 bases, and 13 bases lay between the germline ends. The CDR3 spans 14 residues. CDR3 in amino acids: CASSRRLPDTEAFF. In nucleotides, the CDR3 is TGTGCCAGCAGCCGCAGGTTACCTGACACTGAAGCTTTCTTT.

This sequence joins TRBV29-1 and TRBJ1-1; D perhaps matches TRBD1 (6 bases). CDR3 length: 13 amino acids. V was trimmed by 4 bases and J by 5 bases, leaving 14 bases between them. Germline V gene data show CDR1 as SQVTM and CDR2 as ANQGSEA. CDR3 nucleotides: TGCAGCGTTGCACAGGGAAGTGGGACTGAAGCTTTCTTT. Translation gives CSVAQGSGTEAFF.

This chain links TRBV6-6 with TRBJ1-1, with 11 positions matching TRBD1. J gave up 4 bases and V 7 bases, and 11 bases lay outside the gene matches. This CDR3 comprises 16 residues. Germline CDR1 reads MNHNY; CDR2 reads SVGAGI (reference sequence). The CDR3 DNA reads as TGTGCCAGCACCCGTGGACAGGGGGCTAGTTTCACTGAAGCTTTCTTT. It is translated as CASTRGQGASFTEAFF.

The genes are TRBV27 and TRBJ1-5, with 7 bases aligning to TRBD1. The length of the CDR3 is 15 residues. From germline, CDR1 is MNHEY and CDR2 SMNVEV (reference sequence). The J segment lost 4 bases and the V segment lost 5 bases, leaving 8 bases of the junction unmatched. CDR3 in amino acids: CASSPRQGLNQPQHF. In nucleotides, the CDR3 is TGTGCCAGCAGTCCTCGACAGGGTCTGAATCAGCCCCAGCATTTT.

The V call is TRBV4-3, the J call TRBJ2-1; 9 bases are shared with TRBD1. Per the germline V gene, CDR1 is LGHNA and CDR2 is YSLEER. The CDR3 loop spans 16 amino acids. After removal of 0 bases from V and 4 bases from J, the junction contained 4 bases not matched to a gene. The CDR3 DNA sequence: TGCGCCAGCAGCCAAGAACGGGACAGGGTGTACAATGAGCAGTTCTTC. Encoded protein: CASSQERDRVYNEQFF.

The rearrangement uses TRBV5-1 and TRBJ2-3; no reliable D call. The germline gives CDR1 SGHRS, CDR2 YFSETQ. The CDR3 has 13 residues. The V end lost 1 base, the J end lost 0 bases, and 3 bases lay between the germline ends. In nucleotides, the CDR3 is TGCGCCAGCAGCTTGCAGAGCACAGATACGCAGTATTTT. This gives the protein CASSLQSTDTQYF.

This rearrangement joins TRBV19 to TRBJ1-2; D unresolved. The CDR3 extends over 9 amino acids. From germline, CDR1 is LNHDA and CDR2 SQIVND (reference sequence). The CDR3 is CGSGEGYTF. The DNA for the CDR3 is TGTGGCAGCGGGGAAGGCTACACCTTC. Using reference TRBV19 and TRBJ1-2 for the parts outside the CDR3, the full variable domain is DGGITQSPKYLFRKEGQNVTLSCEQNLNHDAMYWYRQDPGQGLRLIYYSQIVNDFQKGDIAEGYSVSREKKESFPLTVTSAQKNPTAFYLCGSGEGYTFGSGTRLTVV.

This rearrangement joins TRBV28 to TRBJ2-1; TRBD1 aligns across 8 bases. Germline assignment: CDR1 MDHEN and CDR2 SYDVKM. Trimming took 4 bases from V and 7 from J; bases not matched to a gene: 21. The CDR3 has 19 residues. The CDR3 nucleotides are TGTGCCAGCAGTTCACTCCCGCCGACAGGGGACCTATTGAGGAATGAGCAGTTCTTC. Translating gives CASSSLPPTGDLLRNEQFF.